This T cell receptor (beta chain) was profiled in a study of blood T cells in healthy people across ages (dated by TCRdb to the mid-2010s). Background on the whole study: In model experiments, template switching captured about one uniquely barcoded TCR beta cDNA molecule for every two T cells. The study measured age-related changes in TCR beta repertoire diversity using deep sequencing normalized with unique cDNA molecular identifiers. The donors were divided into four age groups: young (average approximately 17 years), middle-aged (around 37), aged (about 61) and long-lived (about 90). To avoid experimental bias, donors of different ages were distributed randomly across sequencing lanes. For two donors (one aged 18 to 29 and one aged 80 or older), the study analyzed two additional independent replicas of 1 million unique cDNA reads from the same blood draw.

What the work shows at the level of the full study, not this receptor alone: As age increased, observed TCR beta diversity per million T cells dropped in a roughly linear way, and a significant reduction was already evident by age 40. Because profiling used bulk unsorted PBMCs, naive and antigen-experienced compartments could not be compared conclusively. Total diversity estimates from one million sequenced T cells were considered lower bounds and underestimates. A strong correlation was found between observed TCR beta diversity and the percentage of naive T cells measured by flow cytometry. The CMV infection status of donors was not known, potentially confounding age-related changes in expanded clonotypes. Compared with the aged group, the long-lived group had more naive CD4+ T cells, fewer expanded clones and increased TCR diversity, suggesting age selection.

Libraries were built with 5' RACE. TCRdb shows the sequencer as Illumina HiSeq 2500. A second PCR of roughly 7 to 12 cycles was run with a J-beta primer mix and a sample-barcoded 5' primer. A unique molecular identifier was introduced onto each TCR beta cDNA molecule by a template-switch 5' adaptor carrying 12 random nucleotides. Each sample yielded at least 2.5 million CDR3-containing paired-end reads. First-strand cDNA synthesis was performed from all RNA using the Mint cDNA synthesis kit, with priming by a TRBC-specific oligonucleotide. Following uracil-DNA glycosylase treatment, a first 18-cycle PCR with universal primers M1SS and BC2_uni_R was performed on all cDNA. As for the original processing: Each sample was normalized by randomly selecting 1 million high-quality reads, each carrying a distinct molecular identifier. Instead of being binned into consensus sequences, reads that shared molecular identifiers were thrown out. CDR3 identification, clonotype clustering and error correction used MiTCR with a Q25 quality threshold and the strictest error-elimination algorithm. A nonparametric unseen species model with Euler transformation was used to estimate a lower bound on total TCR beta diversity. The raw public data were reprocessed by TCRdb itself: fastp quality trimming at Q25, MiXCR clonotype calling, in-frame beta chains only. Each entry merges the rows of one CDR3 protein and shows their most common DNA and genes. TCRdb, rather than the study authors, made the V and J calls. Here the sample has 700,000 to 800,000 distinct CDR3 sequences; more than 40% occur a single time. 20% to 25% of the sample goes to the ten largest clones.

The germline V gene supplies CDR1 SGHTA and CDR2 FQGNSA. The CDR3, from cysteine to phenylalanine, totals 15 residues. The DNA shown is the 45-base CDR3, in frame from base 1. V gives up 0 bases and J gives up 7 bases, and the segment between their germline ends measures 13 bases. There are a few counts of this clonotype. Which antigen it targets is not known. No much larger clonotype is one base removed from it; base qualities were not supplied. The donors were roughly 39 Caucasian individuals from Russia, aged 6 to 90 years, who were systemically healthy. Each donor gave about 9.7 milliliters of peripheral blood, drawn into EDTA-treated Vacutainer tubes. Ficoll-Paque density-gradient centrifugation was used to isolate PBMCs, with at least 6 million obtained per sample. Trizol reagent was used to extract total RNA from the PBMCs, yielding at least 6 micrograms per sample. For every donor, an aliquot of PBMCs went through flow cytometry to measure the percentages of naive CD45RAhigh/CD27high T cells.

The chain uses TRBV7-2 and TRBJ2-1; tentative D gene TRBD2, with 5 bases matching. The TCR sequence derives from a woman aged 60 to 75 in good health. Material: blood. The CDR3 corresponds to CASSLAGGLFNEQFF. The DNA sequence follows: TGTGCCAGCAGCTTAGCGGGCGGACTGTTTAATGAGCAGTTCTTC.